The 7 T cell receptor beta chains presented below share a single source sample, sequenced in a study of control samples from healthy donors and cancer patients. The repertoire was sequenced with immunoSEQ multiplex PCR; TCRdb's copy has only in-frame clones and lacks some. In the table there are more than 25,000 clones, roughly 89% of which are singletons. What was sequenced was PBMCs. The receptors come from a man in his fifties with lung cancer.

The chain links TRBV6-6 to TRBJ1-5; possibly TRBD1 for D (6 bases). Germline V gene data show CDR1 as MNHNY and CDR2 as SVGAGI (reference sequence). There are 14 residues in the CDR3. The ends were cut back, 6 bases at V and 2 bases at J, with 11 bases in the middle. The CDR3: CASRTRTGNQPQHF. CDR3 DNA sequence: TGTGCCAGCAGAACTAGGACAGGCAATCAGCCCCAGCATTTT.

The chain is built from TRBV11-2 and TRBJ1-1; D gene ambiguous. Trimming removed 5 bases from V and 0 bases from J, with 7 bases in between. This CDR3 contains 13 residues. Germline V lookup: CDR1 SGHAT, CDR2 FQNNGV. The CDR3 spells CASSTSVNTEAFF. As DNA, the CDR3 is TGTGCCAGCAGCACTTCCGTGAACACTGAAGCTTTCTTT.

V and J are TRBV5-1 and TRBJ2-3; D not certain. From germline, CDR1 is SGHRS and CDR2 YFSETQ. The CDR3 extends over 15 amino acids. V was shortened by 0 bases and J by 2 bases, with 10 bases between the two germline ends. In DNA, the CDR3 is TGCGCCAGCAGCTTGGACCAGCCCCCCACAGATACGCAGTATTTT. Its translation is CASSLDQPPTDTQYF.

J is TRBJ1-6 and V is TRBV19; no reliable D call. CDR1 is LNHDA and CDR2 is SQIVND in the germline V gene (reference sequence). The CDR3 totals 13 residues. The V gene lost 5 bases and the J gene lost 8 bases, with 10 bases spanning the gap. CDR3 DNA sequence: TGTGCCAGTAGTCGAAACCGGGATTCACCCCTCCACTTT. Its translation: CASSRNRDSPLHF.

The chain recombines TRBV7-8 with TRBJ2-7; 8 bases align to TRBD1. V lost 5 bases, J lost 1 base, and 1 base stayed unmatched. This CDR3 comprises 13 residues. CDR1 is SGHVS and CDR2 is FQNEAQ in the germline V gene. In nucleotides, the CDR3 is TGTGCCAGCAGCCGGACAGGGTCCTACGAGCAGTACTTC. Protein product: CASSRTGSYEQYF. The variable domain in full, with the rest retrieved from reference TRBV7-8 and TRBJ2-7, is GAGVSQSPRYKVAKRGQDVALRCDPISGHVSLFWYQQALGQGPEFLTYFQNEAQLDKSGLPSDRFFAERPEGSVSTLKIQRTQQEDSAVYLCASSRTGSYEQYFGPGTRLTVT.

The chain links TRBV5-1 to TRBJ2-2, with a possible D match to TRBD1 (5 bases). Trimming took 0 bases from V and 5 from J, leaving 14 bases between them. Germline CDR1 SGHRS, CDR2 YFSETQ. CDR3 length equals 16 residues. This chain's CDR3 is CASSLARQGRTGELFF. CDR3 coding DNA: TGCGCCAGCAGCTTGGCGAGGCAGGGCAGAACCGGGGAGCTGTTTTTT.

This clone showed up just once. V is TRBV7-2 and J is TRBJ2-2; no clear D gene. The CDR3 loop spans 13 amino acids. Trimming cost V 5 bases and J 1 base, with 5 bases left between them. The germline V gene encodes CDR1 SGHTA and CDR2 FQGNSA. Written as DNA, the CDR3 is TGTGCCAGCAGCCCAGGGAACACCGGGGAGCTGTTTTTT. Amino acid sequence: CASSPGNTGELFF.